One and the same sample provided the 7 T cell receptor beta chains below, sequenced in a study of shared clonotypes between healthy human individuals. TCRdb's copy holds only in-frame clones and misses some; the assay was immunoSEQ multiplex PCR. The table records more than 2,000,000 clones, 80% to 95% of them present only once. What was sequenced was naive CD4+ T cells from PBMCs. Noted subset: CD45RA+ positively selected. These receptors all stem from a man between 18 and 29 years old in good health. Some clones in this sample may be carry-over from other donors' samples.

About this clone: At the DNA level, this CDR3 is encoded by other sequences in the same sample as well. CDR3 in DNA: TGTGCCAGCAGCCTCTACAATGAGCAGTTCTTC. This encodes CASSLYNEQFF. This chain links TRBV27 with TRBJ2-1; no reliable D call. Germline lookup yields CDR1 MNHEY and CDR2 SMNVEV (reference sequence). This CDR3 spans 11 amino acids. Trimming cost V 6 bases and J 3 bases, with 3 bases left between them.

The chain is built from TRBV9 and TRBJ2-3; 13 nucleotides agree with TRBD2. The CDR3 loop spans 16 amino acids. J lost 4 bases, V lost 3 bases, and 5 bases had no gene match. CDR1 is SGDLS and CDR2 is YYNGEE in the germline V gene. CDR3 amino acids: CASSAGTSGDSDTQYF. In DNA, the CDR3 is TGTGCCAGCAGCGCTGGGACTAGCGGGGACTCAGATACGCAGTATTTT.

V is TRBV28 and J is TRBJ1-1; a possible D gene is TRBD1 (6 bases). This CDR3 has 14 residues. V lost 7 bases and J 1 base, leaving 13 bases between the germline ends. Germline V gene data show CDR1 as MDHEN and CDR2 as SYDVKM. The CDR3 DNA is TGTGCCAGCACTAGCCAGGGGTGGAACACTGAAGCTTTCTTT. Protein: CASTSQGWNTEAFF.

This chain uses TRBV14 with TRBJ1-2; 7 bases agree with TRBD1. CDR3 length equals 15 residues. Unmatched junction bases numbered 6, after V lost 1 base and J lost 4 bases. Per germline, CDR1 SGHDN and CDR2 FVKESK. The CDR3 DNA follows: TGTGCCAGCAGCCAAGTTACAGGGGAGGGCTATGGCTACACCTTC. Translated, it gives CASSQVTGEGYGYTF.

The chain employs TRBV9 and TRBJ2-7; 7 positions match TRBD2. The CDR3 runs 15 residues. The germline CDR1 and CDR2 sequences are SGDLS and YYNGEE. V gave up 2 bases and J gave up 2 bases; unmatched junction bases: 7. CDR3 in DNA: TGTGCCAGCAGCGTGGGGCGGGGGACGGCCTACGAGCAGTACTTC. Protein sequence: CASSVGRGTAYEQYF.

The chain employs TRBV6-1 and TRBJ1-1; D is uncertain. The CDR3 has 15 residues. The germline gives CDR1 MNHNS, CDR2 SASEGT. Deletions cut 5 bases from V and 8 bases from J, with 21 bases between. This CDR3 is CASSPPVRRIEEAFF. Written as DNA, the CDR3 is TGTGCCAGCAGTCCCCCCGTCCGCAGGATCGAAGAAGCTTTCTTT.

V gene TRBV7-6 combines with J gene TRBJ1-5; D is undetermined. The V and J ends lost 0 bases and 4 bases respectively, with 10 bases between them. The CDR3 is made up of 15 amino acids. Germline V gives CDR1 SGHVS, CDR2 FNYEAQ. For the CDR3, the DNA is TGTGCCAGCAGCTTAGCGCCTGGAGGGAATCAGCCCCAGCATTTT. Its translation: CASSLAPGGNQPQHF. Full variable domain (remainder filled in from reference TRBV7-6 and TRBJ1-5): GAGVSQSPRYKVTKRGQDVALRCDPISGHVSLYWYRQALGQGPEFLTYFNYEAQQDKSGLPNDRFSAERPEGSISTLTIQRTEQRDSAMYRCASSLAPGGNQPQHFGDGTRLSIL.